This entry describes one TCR beta chain. The data belong to a study of blood T cell repertoires in COVID-19. As for the study in general: The cDNA or gDNA used as material had been derived from T cells, B-cell-depleted T cells, or PBMCs.

Across 20 to 25 US areas, participants ranged in age from about 18 to 100 years. In assigning cohorts, the study relied on participant-reported clinical history. Repertoires were generated with immunoSEQ multiplex PCR, while TCRdb's copy carries only in-frame clones and drops some. The data show approximately 250,000 clones, approximately 88% seen once. This TCR was sampled from a woman in her forties who had been exposed to COVID-19. The specimen sequenced was PBMCs or T cells enriched from blood (not recorded which).

CDR3 in amino acids: CASSISGGEAFF. The CDR3 nucleotides are TGTGCCAGTAGTATATCCGGGGGTGAAGCTTTCTTT. V is TRBV19 and J is TRBJ1-1, with D maybe TRBD1 (5 bases). V was clipped by 2 bases and J by 7 bases, with 8 bases between them. The length of the CDR3 is 12 residues. The germline V gene has CDR1 LNHDA and CDR2 SQIVND (reference sequence).